These 5 T cell receptor beta chains originate from one sample sequenced in a study of CD8+ T cells in alopecia areata. RNA extraction and reverse transcription yielded cDNA as sequencing template. TCRdb's copy holds only in-frame clones and misses some; the assay was immunoSEQ multiplex PCR. The sample yields about 130,000 clones, about 60% seen once. Sequencing used CD4+ T cells sorted from blood, obtained at week 0. These receptors came from a human donor with alopecia areata.

The chain carries TRBV4-3 and TRBJ2-5, with TRBD1 matching over 8 bases. The CDR3 is made up of 16 amino acids. The V and J ends lost 2 bases and 3 bases, in that order; junction bases with no gene match: 8. CDR1 and CDR2 (germline): LGHNA, YSLEER. CDR3 DNA sequence: TGCGCCAGCAGCCAATTAGACAGGGGTGTAGAAGAGACCCAGTACTTC. It encodes CASSQLDRGVEETQYF.

The CDR3 coding sequence is TGTGCCAGCAGCGCCACAGGGGATGGGACTGAAGCTTTCTTT. This gives the protein CASSATGDGTEAFF. The chain combines TRBV7-9 with TRBJ1-1; 7 bases agree with TRBD1. Germline assignment: CDR1 SEHNR and CDR2 FQNEAQ (reference sequence). Losses at the gene ends were 5 bases for V and 5 bases for J; bases not matched to a gene: 8. The CDR3 is 14 amino acids.

This clone was found a few times. The rearrangement links TRBV5-6 to TRBJ2-6, with unresolved D. The CDR3 has 16 amino acids. Germline CDR1 and CDR2: SGHDT and YYEEEE. V lost 1 base and J lost 4, with 12 bases in between. DNA of the CDR3: TGTGCCAGCAGCTTGAACAGCCCTGGGGGGGCCAACGTCCTGACTTTC. Translation gives CASSLNSPGGANVLTF.

The chain employs TRBV6-6 and TRBJ2-6; D call uncertain. V lost 11 bases and J 0 bases, leaving 8 bases between the germline ends. The germline V gene has CDR1 MNHNY and CDR2 SVGAGI (reference sequence). This CDR3 is 13 amino acids long. CDR3 DNA sequence: TGTGCCGAAGCTAACTCTGGGGCCAACGTCCTGACTTTC. This translates into CAEANSGANVLTF.

The chain has TRBV10-3 and TRBJ2-1; 7 nucleotides align to TRBD1. CDR3 size: 12 residues. The V gene's germline CDR1 is ENHRY and CDR2 SYGVKD. Trimming at V came to 11 bases and at J to 12 bases, leaving 13 bases not matched to a gene. The CDR3 DNA is TGTGCCTCGTCGCCCCCTCAGGGGGTGCAGTTCTTC. As protein: CASSPPQGVQFF.